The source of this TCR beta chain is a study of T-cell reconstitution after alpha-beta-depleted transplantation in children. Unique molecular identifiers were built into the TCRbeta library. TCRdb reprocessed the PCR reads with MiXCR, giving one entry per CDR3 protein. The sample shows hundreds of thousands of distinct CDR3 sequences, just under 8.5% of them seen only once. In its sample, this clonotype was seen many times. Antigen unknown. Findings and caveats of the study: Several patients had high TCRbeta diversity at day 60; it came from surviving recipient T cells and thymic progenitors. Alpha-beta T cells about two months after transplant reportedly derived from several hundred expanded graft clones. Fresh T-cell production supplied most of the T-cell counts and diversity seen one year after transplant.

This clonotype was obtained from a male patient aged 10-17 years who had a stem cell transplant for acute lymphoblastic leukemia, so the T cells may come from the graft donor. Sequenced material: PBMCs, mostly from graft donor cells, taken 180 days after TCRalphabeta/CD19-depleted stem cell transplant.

CDR3 region: CASSVRGSNEKLFF. CDR3 DNA: TGTGCCAGCAGCGTGCGGGGCTCTAATGAAAAACTGTTTTTT. The chain couples TRBV2 to TRBJ1-4, with TRBD1 as a possible D gene (5 bases). V lost 6 bases, J lost 3 bases, and 11 bases lay in between. This CDR3 spans 14 amino acids. Per the germline V gene, CDR1 is SNHLY and CDR2 is FYNNEI.